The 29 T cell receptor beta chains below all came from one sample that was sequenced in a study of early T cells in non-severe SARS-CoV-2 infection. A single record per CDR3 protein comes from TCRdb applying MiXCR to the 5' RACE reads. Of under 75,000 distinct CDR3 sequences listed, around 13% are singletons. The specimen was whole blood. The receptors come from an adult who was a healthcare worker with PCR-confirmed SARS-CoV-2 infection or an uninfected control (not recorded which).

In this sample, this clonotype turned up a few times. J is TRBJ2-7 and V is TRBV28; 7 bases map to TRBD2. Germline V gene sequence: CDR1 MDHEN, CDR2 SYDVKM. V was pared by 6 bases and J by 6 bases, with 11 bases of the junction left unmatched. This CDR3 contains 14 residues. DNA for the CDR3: TGTGCCAGCAGCCTATCTGGCGGGAGTGGCGAGCAGTACTTC. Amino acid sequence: CASSLSGGSGEQYF.

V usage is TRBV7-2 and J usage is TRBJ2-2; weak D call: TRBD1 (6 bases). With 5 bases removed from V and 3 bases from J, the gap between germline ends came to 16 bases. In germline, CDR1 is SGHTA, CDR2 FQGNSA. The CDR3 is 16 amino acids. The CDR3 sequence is CASSPKVGHYTGELFF. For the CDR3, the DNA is TGTGCCAGCAGCCCCAAGGTGGGACACTACACCGGGGAGCTGTTTTTT.

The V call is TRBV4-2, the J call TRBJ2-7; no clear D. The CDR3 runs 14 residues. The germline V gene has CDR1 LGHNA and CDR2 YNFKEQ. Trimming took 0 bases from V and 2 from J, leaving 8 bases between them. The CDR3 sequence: CASSQDHATYEQYF. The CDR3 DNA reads TGTGCCAGCAGCCAAGATCATGCAACCTACGAGCAGTACTTC.

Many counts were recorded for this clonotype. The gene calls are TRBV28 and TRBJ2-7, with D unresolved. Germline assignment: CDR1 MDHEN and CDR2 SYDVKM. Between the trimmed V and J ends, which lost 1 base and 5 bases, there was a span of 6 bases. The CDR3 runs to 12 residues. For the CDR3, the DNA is TGTGCCAGCAGTTTATTAGGGAACGAGCAGTACTTC. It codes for CASSLLGNEQYF. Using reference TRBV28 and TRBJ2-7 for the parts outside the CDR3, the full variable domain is DVKVTQSSRYLVKRTGEKVFLECVQDMDHENMFWYRQDPGLGLRLIYFSYDVKMKEKGDIPEGYSVSREKKERFSLILESASTNQTSMYLCASSLLGNEQYFGPGTRLTVT.

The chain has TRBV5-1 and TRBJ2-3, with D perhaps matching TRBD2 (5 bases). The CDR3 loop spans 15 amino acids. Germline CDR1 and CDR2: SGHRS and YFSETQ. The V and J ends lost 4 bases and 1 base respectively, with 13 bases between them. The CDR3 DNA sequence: TGCGCCAGCAGCCTTGGCGGGCCCGGCACAGATACGCAGTATTTT. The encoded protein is CASSLGGPGTDTQYF.

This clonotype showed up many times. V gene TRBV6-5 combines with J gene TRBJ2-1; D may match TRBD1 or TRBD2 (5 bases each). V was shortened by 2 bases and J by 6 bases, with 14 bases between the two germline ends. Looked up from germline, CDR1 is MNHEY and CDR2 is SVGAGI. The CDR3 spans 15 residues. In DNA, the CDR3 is TGTGCCAGCAGTTACGAAGGGGTAGCGCGCAATGAGCAGTTCTTC. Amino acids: CASSYEGVARNEQFF.

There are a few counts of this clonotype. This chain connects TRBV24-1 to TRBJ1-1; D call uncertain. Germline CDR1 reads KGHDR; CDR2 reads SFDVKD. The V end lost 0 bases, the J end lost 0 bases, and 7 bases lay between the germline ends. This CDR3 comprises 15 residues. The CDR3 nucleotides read TGTGCCACCAGTGATTTGGGAGGGCTGAACACTGAAGCTTTCTTT. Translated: CATSDLGGLNTEAFF.

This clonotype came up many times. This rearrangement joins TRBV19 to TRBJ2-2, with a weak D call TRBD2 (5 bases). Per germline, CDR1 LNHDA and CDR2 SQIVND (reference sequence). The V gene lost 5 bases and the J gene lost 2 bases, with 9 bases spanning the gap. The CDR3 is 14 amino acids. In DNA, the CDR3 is TGTGCCAGTAGTCCTAGCTACAACACCGGGGAGCTGTTTTTT. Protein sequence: CASSPSYNTGELFF.

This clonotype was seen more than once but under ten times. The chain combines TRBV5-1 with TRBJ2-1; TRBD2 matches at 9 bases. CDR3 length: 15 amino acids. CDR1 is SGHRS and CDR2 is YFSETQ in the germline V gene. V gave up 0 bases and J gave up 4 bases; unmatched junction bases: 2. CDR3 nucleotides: TGCGCCAGCAGCTTGGCTAGCGGGATATACAATGAGCAGTTCTTC. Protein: CASSLASGIYNEQFF.

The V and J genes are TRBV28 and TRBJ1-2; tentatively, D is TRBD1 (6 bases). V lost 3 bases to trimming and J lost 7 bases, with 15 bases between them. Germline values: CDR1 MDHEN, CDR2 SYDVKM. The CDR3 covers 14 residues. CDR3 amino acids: CASSFTGGGPGYTF. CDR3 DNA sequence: TGTGCCAGCAGTTTTACGGGGGGCGGTCCTGGCTACACCTTC.

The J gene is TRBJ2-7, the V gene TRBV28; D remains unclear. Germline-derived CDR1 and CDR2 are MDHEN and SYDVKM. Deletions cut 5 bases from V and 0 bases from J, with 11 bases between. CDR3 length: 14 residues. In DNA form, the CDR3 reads TGTGCCAGCAGTCGCCATGGTCGCTCCTACGAGCAGTACTTC. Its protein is CASSRHGRSYEQYF.

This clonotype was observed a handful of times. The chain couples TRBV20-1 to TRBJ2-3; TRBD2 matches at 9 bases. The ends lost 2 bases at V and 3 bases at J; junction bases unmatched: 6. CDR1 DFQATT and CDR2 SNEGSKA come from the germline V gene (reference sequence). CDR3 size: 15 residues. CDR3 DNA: TGCAGTGCTAGATCAGTAGCGGGAGATACAGATACGCAGTATTTT. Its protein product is CSARSVAGDTDTQYF.

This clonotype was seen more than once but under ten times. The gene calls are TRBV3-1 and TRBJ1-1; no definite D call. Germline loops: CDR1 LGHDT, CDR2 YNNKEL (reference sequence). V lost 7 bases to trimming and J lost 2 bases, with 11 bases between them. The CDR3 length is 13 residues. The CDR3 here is CASTPSSNTEAFF. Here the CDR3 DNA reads TGTGCCAGCACCCCATCCAGTAACACTGAAGCTTTCTTT.

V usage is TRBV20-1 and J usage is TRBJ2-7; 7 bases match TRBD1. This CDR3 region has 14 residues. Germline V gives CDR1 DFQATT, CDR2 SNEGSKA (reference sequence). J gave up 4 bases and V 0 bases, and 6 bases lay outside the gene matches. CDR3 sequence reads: CSARDTDRVYEQYF. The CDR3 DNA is TGCAGTGCTAGAGATACAGACAGGGTATACGAGCAGTACTTC.

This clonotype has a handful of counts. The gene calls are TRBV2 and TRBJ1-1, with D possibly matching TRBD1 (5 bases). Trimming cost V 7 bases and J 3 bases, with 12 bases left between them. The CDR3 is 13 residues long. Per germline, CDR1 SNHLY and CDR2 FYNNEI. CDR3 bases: TGTGCCAGCAAGGCAGGAGGGGACACTGAAGCTTTCTTT. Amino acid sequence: CASKAGGDTEAFF.

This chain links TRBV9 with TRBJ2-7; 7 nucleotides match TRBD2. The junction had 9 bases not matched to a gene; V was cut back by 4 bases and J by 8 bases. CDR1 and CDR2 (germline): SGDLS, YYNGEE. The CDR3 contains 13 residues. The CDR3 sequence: CASSKLAGAKQYF. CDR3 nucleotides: TGTGCCAGCAGCAAATTGGCGGGAGCGAAGCAGTACTTC.

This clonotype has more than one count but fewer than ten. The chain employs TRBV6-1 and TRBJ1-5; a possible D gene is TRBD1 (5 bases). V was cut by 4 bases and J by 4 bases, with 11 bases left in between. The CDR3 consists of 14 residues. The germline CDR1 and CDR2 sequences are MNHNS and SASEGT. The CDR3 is CASSAPGGNQPQHF. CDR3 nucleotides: TGTGCCAGCAGTGCGCCCGGGGGTAATCAGCCCCAGCATTTT.

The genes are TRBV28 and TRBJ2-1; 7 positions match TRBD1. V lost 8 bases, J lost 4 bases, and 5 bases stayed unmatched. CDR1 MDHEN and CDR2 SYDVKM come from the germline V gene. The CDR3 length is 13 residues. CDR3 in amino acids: CASWRQGYNEQFF. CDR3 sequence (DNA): TGTGCCAGCTGGAGACAGGGTTACAATGAGCAGTTCTTC.

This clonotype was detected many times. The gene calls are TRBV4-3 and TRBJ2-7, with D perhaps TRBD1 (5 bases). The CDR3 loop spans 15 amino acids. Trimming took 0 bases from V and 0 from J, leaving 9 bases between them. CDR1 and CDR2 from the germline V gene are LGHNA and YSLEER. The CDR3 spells CASSQEIGASYEQYF. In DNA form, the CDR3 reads TGCGCCAGCAGCCAAGAGATAGGGGCCTCCTACGAGCAGTACTTC.

CDR3 region: CASSQVQGPYEQYF. The CDR3 DNA is TGTGCCAGCAGCCAAGTCCAGGGGCCCTACGAGCAGTACTTC. The chain couples TRBV3-1 to TRBJ2-7, with D perhaps TRBD1 (6 bases). This CDR3 comprises 14 residues. Germline lookup yields CDR1 LGHDT and CDR2 YNNKEL (reference sequence). Between the trimmed V and J ends, which lost 1 base and 2 bases, there was a span of 9 bases.

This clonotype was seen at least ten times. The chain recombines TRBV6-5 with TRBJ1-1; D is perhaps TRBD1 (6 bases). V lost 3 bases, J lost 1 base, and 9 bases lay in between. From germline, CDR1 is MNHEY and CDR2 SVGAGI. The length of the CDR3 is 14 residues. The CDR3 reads CASSYKGENTEAFF. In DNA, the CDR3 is TGTGCCAGCAGTTATAAGGGGGAGAACACTGAAGCTTTCTTT.

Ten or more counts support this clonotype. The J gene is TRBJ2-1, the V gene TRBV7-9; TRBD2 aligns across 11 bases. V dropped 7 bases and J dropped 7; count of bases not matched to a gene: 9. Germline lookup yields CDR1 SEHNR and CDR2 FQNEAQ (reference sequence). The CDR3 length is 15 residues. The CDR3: CASTSEGLAGNEQFF. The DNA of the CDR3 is TGTGCCAGCACCTCCGAAGGACTAGCGGGTAATGAGCAGTTCTTC.

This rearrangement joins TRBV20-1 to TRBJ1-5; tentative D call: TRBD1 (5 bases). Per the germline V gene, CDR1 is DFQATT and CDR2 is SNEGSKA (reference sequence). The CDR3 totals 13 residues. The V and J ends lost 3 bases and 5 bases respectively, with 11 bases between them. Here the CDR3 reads CSASQTDYQPQHF. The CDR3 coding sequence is TGCAGTGCTAGCCAGACAGATTATCAGCCCCAGCATTTT.

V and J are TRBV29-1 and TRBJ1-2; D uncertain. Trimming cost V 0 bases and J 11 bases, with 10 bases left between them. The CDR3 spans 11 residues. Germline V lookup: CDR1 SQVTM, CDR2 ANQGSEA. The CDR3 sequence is CSVEETYIYTF. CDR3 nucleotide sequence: TGCAGCGTTGAAGAGACTTATATATACACCTTC.

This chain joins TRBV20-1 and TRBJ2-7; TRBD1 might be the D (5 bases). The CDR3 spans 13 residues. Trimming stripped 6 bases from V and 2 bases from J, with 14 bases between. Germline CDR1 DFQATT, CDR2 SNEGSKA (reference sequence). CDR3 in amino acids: CSAHAMTAYEQYF. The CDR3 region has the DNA TGCAGTGCGCACGCTATGACAGCCTACGAGCAGTACTTC.

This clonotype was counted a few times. The CDR3 DNA is TGTGCCAGCAGCCGGGACCCTGAAGATCAGCCCCAGCATTTT. It specifies CASSRDPEDQPQHF. V is TRBV9 and J is TRBJ1-5; maybe TRBD1 (5 bases). Germline values: CDR1 SGDLS, CDR2 YYNGEE. The ends were cut back, 4 bases at V and 5 bases at J, with 13 bases in the middle. The CDR3 length is 14 residues.

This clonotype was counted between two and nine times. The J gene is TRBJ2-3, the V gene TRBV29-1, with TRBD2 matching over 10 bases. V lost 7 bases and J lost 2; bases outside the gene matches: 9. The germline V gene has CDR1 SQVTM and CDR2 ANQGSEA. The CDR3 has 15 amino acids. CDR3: CSAARTSGYTDTQYF. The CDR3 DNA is TGCAGCGCAGCCCGGACTAGCGGCTACACAGATACGCAGTATTTT.

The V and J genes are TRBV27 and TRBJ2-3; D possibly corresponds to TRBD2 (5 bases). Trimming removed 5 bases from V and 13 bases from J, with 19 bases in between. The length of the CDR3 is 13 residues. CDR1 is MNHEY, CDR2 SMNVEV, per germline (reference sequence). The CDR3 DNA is TGTGCCAGCAGTACCCGGGGATCCGTCCCCAAGTATTTT. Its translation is CASSTRGSVPKYF.

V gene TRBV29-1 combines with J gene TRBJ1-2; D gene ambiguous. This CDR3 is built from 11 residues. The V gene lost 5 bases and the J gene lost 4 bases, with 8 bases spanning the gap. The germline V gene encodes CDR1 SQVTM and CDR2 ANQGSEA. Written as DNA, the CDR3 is TGCAGCGTTCTCGATGGCTATGGCTACACCTTC. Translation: CSVLDGYGYTF.